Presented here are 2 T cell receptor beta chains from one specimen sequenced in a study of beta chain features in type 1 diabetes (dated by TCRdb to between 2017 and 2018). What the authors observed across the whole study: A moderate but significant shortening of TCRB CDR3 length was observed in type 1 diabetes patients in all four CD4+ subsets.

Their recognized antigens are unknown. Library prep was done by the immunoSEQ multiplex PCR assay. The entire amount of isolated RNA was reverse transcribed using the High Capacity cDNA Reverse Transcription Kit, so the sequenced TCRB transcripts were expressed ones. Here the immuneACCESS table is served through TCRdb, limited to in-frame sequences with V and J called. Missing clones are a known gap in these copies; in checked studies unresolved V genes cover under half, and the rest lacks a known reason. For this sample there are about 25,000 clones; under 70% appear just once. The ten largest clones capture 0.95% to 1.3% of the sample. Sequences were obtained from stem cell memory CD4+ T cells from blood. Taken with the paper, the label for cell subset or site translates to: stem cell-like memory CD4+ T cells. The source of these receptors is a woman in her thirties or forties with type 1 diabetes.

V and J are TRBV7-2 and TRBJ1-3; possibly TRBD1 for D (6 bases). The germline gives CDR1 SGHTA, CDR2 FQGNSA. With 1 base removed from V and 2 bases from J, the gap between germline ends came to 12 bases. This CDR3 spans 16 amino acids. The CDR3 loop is CASSLGSAGAGNTIYF. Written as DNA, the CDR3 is TGTGCCAGCAGCTTAGGTTCGGCAGGGGCTGGAAACACCATATATTTT.

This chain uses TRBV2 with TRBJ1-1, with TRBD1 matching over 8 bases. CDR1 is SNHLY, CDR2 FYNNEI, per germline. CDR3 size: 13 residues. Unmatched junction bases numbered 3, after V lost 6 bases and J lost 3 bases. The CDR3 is CASREQGDTEAFF. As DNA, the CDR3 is TGTGCCAGCAGGGAACAGGGGGACACTGAAGCTTTCTTT.